This TCR beta chain stems from a study of cytomegalovirus exposure and HLA in healthy donors. Study details: As released early, the data held roughly 85 million unique TCRs from HLA-typed donors.

Regarding this clone: The antigen remains undetermined.

Study-wide findings and caveats: The authors later found TCR association rates varying by HLA locus, with DRB1 most and HLA-C fewest.

CDR1 WSHSY and CDR2 SAAADI come from the germline V gene. V was shortened by 0 bases and J by 2 bases, with 20 bases between the two germline ends. The CDR3 is made up of 19 amino acids. The PCR employed 60 Vbeta primers together with 13 Jbeta primers. The table came from immunoSEQ multiplex PCR; TCRdb's copy has only in-frame clones and leaves some out. The sample lists about 89,000 clones, approximately 81% occurring once. Sequenced: PBMCs. The chain joins TRBV10-2 to TRBJ2-1; no firm D call. The clonotype comes from a middle-aged man in good health and CMV-seropositive. In DNA, the CDR3 is TGCGCCAGCAGTGAGTCTTCTCTGCCCTCAGCGATCCCCTACAATGAGCAGTTCTTC. This codes for CASSESSLPSAIPYNEQFF.